This TCR beta chain originates from a study of blood T cell repertoires in COVID-19. This CDR3 contains 16 residues. V shed 3 bases and J 2 bases; nucleotides not matched to a gene: 5. Germline lookup yields CDR1 MDHEN and CDR2 SYDVKM. Using immunoSEQ multiplex PCR, the repertoire was profiled, and TCRdb retains in-frame clones only, with some absent. The sample holds fewer than 120,000 clones, over 75% seen once. This chain connects TRBV28 to TRBJ2-3; TRBD2 agrees at 10 bases. The sequence derives from a woman older than 75 with active or convalescent COVID-19. The specimen sequenced was peripheral blood. The CDR3 region has the DNA TGTGCCAGCAGTTTGCCTAGCGGGAGAAACACAGATACGCAGTATTTT. This codes for CASSLPSGRNTDTQYF.